This passage covers 16 T cell receptor beta chains from one sample sequenced in a study of metastatic and nonmetastatic thyroid tumors. TCRdb re-called clones from the PCR reads using MiXCR. The data contain tens of thousands of clones, approximately 19% of them singletons. Thyroid surgery took place with no prior treatment in any patient. Source material: blood. These receptors all stem from a female donor with papillary thyroid cancer or a benign thyroid nodule (not recorded which). Some clones in this sample may be carry-over from other donors' samples.

V usage is TRBV29-1 and J usage is TRBJ2-3, with 9 positions matching TRBD2. Germline V lookup: CDR1 SQVTM, CDR2 ANQGSEA. The CDR3 runs to 15 residues. Unmatched junction bases numbered 12, after V lost 7 bases and J lost 4 bases. The CDR3 sequence is CSALLGSGGSDTQYF. The CDR3 DNA reads as TGCAGCGCCCTTTTGGGTAGCGGGGGATCAGATACGCAGTATTTT.

This chain links TRBV27 with TRBJ2-2, with D uncertain. V was clipped by 6 bases and J by 1 base, with 9 bases between them. Per the germline V gene, CDR1 is MNHEY and CDR2 is SMNVEV (reference sequence). CDR3 size: 14 residues. The CDR3 region is CASSAAQNTGELFF. The CDR3, as DNA: TGTGCCAGCAGCGCAGCTCAGAACACCGGGGAGCTGTTTTTT.

This clone was detected ten times or more. Other DNA sequences in this sample translate to the same CDR3. V gene TRBV4-2 combines with J gene TRBJ2-3; the D is unclear. This CDR3 has 15 amino acids. Germline V gives CDR1 LGHNA, CDR2 YNFKEQ. With 0 bases removed from V and 2 bases from J, the gap between germline ends came to 9 bases. The CDR3: CASSQDTGSTDTQYF. CDR3 nucleotide sequence: TGTGCCAGCAGCCAAGATACGGGTTCCACAGATACGCAGTATTTT.

V and J are TRBV4-1 and TRBJ2-3; the match to TRBD2 covers 9 bases. Germline loops: CDR1 MGHRA, CDR2 YSYEKL. This CDR3 spans 18 amino acids. With V trimmed by 0 bases and J by 5 bases, 12 bases remained unmatched. The CDR3 sequence is CASSQERASGDFRDTQYF. The CDR3, as DNA: TGCGCCAGCAGCCAAGAAAGAGCTAGCGGGGATTTCAGAGATACGCAGTATTTT.

The CDR3 sequence is CASSHHQPQTPLHF. Here the CDR3 DNA reads TGCGCCAGCAGCCACCACCAGCCCCAGACACCCCTCCACTTT. The chain is built from TRBV4-1 and TRBJ1-6, with unresolved D. CDR1 and CDR2 from the germline V gene are MGHRA and YSYEKL. The V gene lost 3 bases and the J gene lost 11 bases, with 14 bases spanning the gap. The CDR3 is 14 amino acids.

At least ten counts were recorded for this clone. The chain links TRBV5-6 to TRBJ2-3, with D unresolved. Trimming left V 0 bases short and J 1 base short, with 6 bases between. The CDR3 extends over 14 amino acids. From germline, CDR1 is SGHDT and CDR2 YYEEEE. The CDR3, as DNA: TGTGCCAGCAGCTTGGACCAGCGCACAGATACGCAGTATTTT. Translating gives CASSLDQRTDTQYF. The variable domain in full, with the rest retrieved from reference TRBV5-6 and TRBJ2-3, is DAGVTQSPTHLIKTRGQQVTLRCSPKSGHDTVSWYQQALGQGPQFIFQYYEEEERQRGNFPDRFSGHQFPNYSSELNVNALLLGDSALYLCASSLDQRTDTQYFGPGTRLTVL.

There are many counts of this clone. The chain joins TRBV2 to TRBJ1-6; 8 bases align to TRBD1. After removal of 5 bases from V and 10 bases from J, the junction contained 7 bases not matched to a gene. CDR1 is SNHLY and CDR2 is FYNNEI in the germline V gene. This CDR3 has 14 residues. CDR3 DNA sequence: TGTGCCAGCAGTTTGGACAGGGAAGTCTCACCCCTCCACTTT. It translates to CASSLDREVSPLHF.

Details on this clone: A junction end diverges from the germline sequence, so it may reflect a read error. The gene calls are TRBV12-3 or TRBV12-4 and TRBJ2-7, with D perhaps TRBD1 (6 bases). This CDR3 contains 11 residues. This CDR3 is CASSGSGTRDF. The CDR3 bases are TGTGCCAGCAGCGGATCCGGGACAAGGGACTTC.

This clone was observed many times. This chain links TRBV7-8 with TRBJ2-5, with D perhaps assigned TRBD1 or TRBD2 (5 bases each). The CDR3 runs to 18 residues. Trimming removed 5 bases from V and 4 bases from J, with 26 bases in between. Per the germline V gene, CDR1 is SGHVS and CDR2 is FQNEAQ. CDR3 DNA: TGTGCCAGCAGCCCGAGAAGGGGAAGACCCGGAGGTGGAGAGACCCAGTACTTC. It is translated as CASSPRRGRPGGGETQYF.

Note on this clone: Germline and junction disagree at one end, which may indicate a read error. The chain carries TRBV18 and TRBJ1-5; unclear D gene. CDR3 length equals 13 residues. Germline V gene lookup returns CDR1 KGHSH and CDR2 LQKENI. CDR3 sequence: CVSSPEDSQPQHF. Written as DNA, the CDR3 is TGTGTCAGCTCGCCCGAGGATAGTCAGCCCCAGCATTTT.

There are many counts of this clone. The chain links TRBV9 to TRBJ2-1, with 8 positions matching TRBD2. With V trimmed by 3 bases and J by 0 bases, 8 bases remained unmatched. CDR1 and CDR2 (germline): SGDLS, YYNGEE. This CDR3 region has 17 residues. The CDR3 DNA reads TGTGCCAGCAGCGCGACGTTCGCGGGAGGCTCCTACAATGAGCAGTTCTTC. This translates into CASSATFAGGSYNEQFF.

Concerning this clone: Germline is not matched at one junction end, which may reflect a read error. This chain connects TRBV6-5 to TRBJ2-5, with D unresolved. Germline CDR1 and CDR2: MNHEY and SVGAGI. This CDR3 is built from 16 residues. As DNA, the CDR3 is TGTGCCAGCAGTTATACCGGCGTCCAGAGCCAAGAGACCAAGTACTTC. Protein sequence: CASSYTGVQSQETKYF.

In the case of this clone: This may come from a read error, since a much larger clone is one base off. For the CDR3, the DNA is TGTGCCGGCAGTCCGGGGACAGGGGCCTACGAGCAGTACTTC. Its translation: CAGSPGTGAYEQYF. This chain connects TRBV12-3 or TRBV12-4 to TRBJ2-7, with TRBD1 identical over 10 bases. CDR3 length: 14 residues.

This clone was recorded a few times. This chain connects TRBV6-6 to TRBJ1-4; D call uncertain. Trimming shortened V by 0 bases and J by 0 bases, and 11 bases separated the two germline ends. The germline gives CDR1 MNHNY, CDR2 SVGAGI (reference sequence). This CDR3 has 17 amino acids. The CDR3 loop is CASSYSLVGATNEKLFF. In nucleotides, the CDR3 is TGTGCCAGCAGTTACTCGTTGGTAGGAGCAACTAATGAAAAACTGTTTTTT.

This clone was recorded many times. The chain combines TRBV27 with TRBJ2-1; D may be TRBD1 (5 bases). Germline V gene lookup returns CDR1 MNHEY and CDR2 SMNVEV (reference sequence). The CDR3 is made up of 14 amino acids. Trimming removed 3 bases at V and 7 bases at J, with 13 bases between. CDR3 nucleotides: TGTGCCAGCAGTTTTGCAGGGATGACGAATGAGCAGTTCTTC. It is translated as CASSFAGMTNEQFF.

This clone appeared a few times. The gene calls are TRBV6-2 or TRBV6-3 and TRBJ1-5, with 8 positions matching TRBD1. The CDR3 has 15 amino acids. Trimming cost V 0 bases and J 7 bases; bases outside gene matches: 5. In germline, CDR1 is MNHEY, CDR2 SVGEGT. The DNA of the CDR3 is TGTGCCAGCAGTTACTCGGGACAGGTGGAACAGCCCCAGCATTTT. Residues: CASSYSGQVEQPQHF.